A selection of T cell receptor beta chains follows, all from one sample in a study of blood T cells in healthy people across ages. TCRdb called the 5' RACE reads again in MiXCR, with one record for every CDR3 protein. In the table there are hundreds of thousands of distinct CDR3 sequences, 58% of which are singletons. Sequencing was done on a sample of blood. All receptors derive from a man aged 60 to 75 in good health. The CDR3 runs from the conserved cysteine through the conserved F or W. D genes are given only for firm matches. Clone sizes are given selectively: once, few, many, or a class where the clone is expanded.

D | J | V | size | DNA | CDR3
- | TRBJ2-3 | TRBV29-1 | - | TGCAGCGCTGGGGAGGGGGCGTCGGATACGCAGTATTTT | CSAGEGASDTQYF
TRBD1 | TRBJ2-1 | TRBV10-3 | - | TGTGCCATCAGTGATGACAGGGTTAGTGTGAATGAGCAGTTCTTC | CAISDDRVSVNEQFF
TRBD2 | TRBJ2-3 | TRBV7-2 | - | TGTGCCAGCAGGGAGCGGGGTGGGGGAGGAGGTACGCAGTATTTT | CASRERGGGGGTQYF
- | TRBJ2-7 | TRBV6-1 | - | TGTGCCAGCAGTGAATTGGCACTCACCTACGAGCAGTACTTC | CASSELALTYEQYF
- | TRBJ1-1 | TRBV12-3/TRBV12-4 | - | TGTGCCAGCAGCACAGACGCCCCTGAAGCTTTCTTT | CASSTDAPEAFF
- | TRBJ1-1 | TRBV28 | - | TGTGCCAGCAGACTTCCGGGAATCGGGGGGACTGAAGCTTTCTTT | CASRLPGIGGTEAFF
TRBD2 | TRBJ2-5 | TRBV12-3/TRBV12-4 | - | TGTGCCAGCAGCCGGGTCGGGGGGGAGCAGTACTTC | CASSRVGGEQYF
TRBD1 | TRBJ2-5 | TRBV7-2 | once | TGTGCCAGCAGATCAGACAGGGGGCTAAAGGAGACCCAGTACTTC | CASRSDRGLKETQYF
- | TRBJ1-2 | TRBV7-9 | many | TGTGCCAGCAGCTTAGAACCAGATAGCTATGGCTACACCTTC | CASSLEPDSYGYTF
- | TRBJ2-6 | TRBV12-3/TRBV12-4 | few | TGTGCCAGCAGTTTTTTTTCTGGGGCCAACGTCCTGACTTTC | CASSFFSGANVLTF
TRBD1 | TRBJ2-7 | TRBV5-1 | - | TGCGCCAGCAGCTTGGCCCAGGGGGCCGCCTACGAGCAGTACTTC | CASSLAQGAAYEQYF
TRBD1 | TRBJ1-3 | TRBV15 | once | TGTGCCACCACCCGGGACAGGGGGATTGACACCATATATTTT | CATTRDRGIDTIYF
TRBD2 | TRBJ2-5 | TRBV20-1 | - | TGCAGTGCTAGACAGCCGGGACTAGCTTTGGAGACCCGGTACTTC | CSARQPGLALETRYF
- | TRBJ1-5 | TRBV18 | - | TGTGCCAGCTCACGGGGGGATCGGCCCCAGCATTTT | CASSRGDRPQHF
- | TRBJ2-7 | TRBV4-1 | - | TGCGCCAGCAGCCAAGCGGGCTTTGGCAGGGCATCGGGTGAGCAGTACTTC | CASSQAGFGRASGEQYF
- | TRBJ2-2 | TRBV28 | once | TGTGCCACCGAATGGGGACAGAACACCGGGGAGCTGTTTTTT | CATEWGQNTGELFF
- | TRBJ2-7 | TRBV4-1 | - | TGCGCCAGCAGCCAGCCATGGGCCAGCCTAAAGGAGCAGTACTTC | CASSQPWASLKEQYF
- | TRBJ1-4 | TRBV6-2/TRBV6-3 | - | TGTGCCAGCAGGAGACAGGTTGGCGAAAAACTGTTTTTT | CASRRQVGEKLFF
TRBD1 | TRBJ2-5 | TRBV3-1 | - | TGTGCCAGCAGCAAAACGACAGGGACAGAGACCCAGTACTTC | CASSKTTGTETQYF
TRBD2 | TRBJ2-5 | TRBV28 | few | TGTGCCAGCAGGGTGACTAGCTCTCCCGAGACCCAGTACTTC | CASRVTSSPETQYF
- | TRBJ2-1 | TRBV28 | - | TGTGCCAGCAGAAGTAACAATGAGCAGTTCTTC | CASRSNNEQFF
- | TRBJ1-4 | TRBV9 | - | TGTGCCAGCAGCGTCCGCGCGGGAGGGAATGAAAAACTGTTTTTT | CASSVRAGGNEKLFF
TRBD2 | TRBJ2-5 | TRBV6-6 | - | TGTGCCAGCAGTTACGGCAGCGGGGGCGCAGAGACCCAGTACTTC | CASSYGSGGAETQYF
TRBD1 | TRBJ1-2 | TRBV13 | few | TGTGCCAGCAGCGGGACAGGGGGTAATGGCTACACCTTC | CASSGTGGNGYTF
- | TRBJ2-7 | TRBV27 | - | TGTGCCAGCAGTTTGCCGGGAGTTTGGAACGAGCAGTACTTC | CASSLPGVWNEQYF
- | TRBJ2-6 | TRBV20-1 | - | TGCAGTGCGTATACGGGGGTTCCTGGGGCCAACGTCCTGACTTTC | CSAYTGVPGANVLTF
- | TRBJ1-1 | TRBV6-5 | - | TGTGCCAGCAGCCCCAACGTCGGTGGCGGGAGTACTGAAGCTTTCTTT | CASSPNVGGGSTEAFF
- | TRBJ1-2 | TRBV4-1 | - | TGCGCCAGCAGCCAAGATCGGTCAGGGGCGTGGGGCTACACCTTC | CASSQDRSGAWGYTF